This T cell receptor beta chain was profiled in a study of cytomegalovirus exposure and HLA in healthy donors. General study results and limits: The authors reported that TCR beta sequences could predict HLA-A and HLA-B alleles. These predictions were accurate for most subjects in the first cohort. A missense variant in DCLRE1C was later tied to TCR beta V- and J-gene trimming. Rarity characterized most TCR sequences, yet some public TCRs appeared in many donors. Likely technical artifact: a cluster of highly shared sequence variants.

V shed 0 bases, J shed 5 bases, and the junction held 3 bases outside the gene matches. Germline values: CDR1 WSHSY, CDR2 SAAADI. The CDR3 contains 15 residues. The PCR had 60 Vbeta and 13 Jbeta primers. Profiled with immunoSEQ multiplex PCR; TCRdb holds only in-frame clones, not every one. The sample yields about 98,000 clones, under 85% seen once. As to this clone: The antigen is not known.

This chain connects TRBV10-2 to TRBJ2-5; 10 positions agree with TRBD1. Sequences were obtained from PBMCs. The receptor was derived from a young man in good health and CMV-seropositive. The CDR3 DNA sequence: TGCGCCAGCAGTGAGTCGACAGGGGGCCAGGAGACCCAGTACTTC. Protein: CASSESTGGQETQYF.